This T cell receptor (beta chain) was captured in a study of Ad26.COV2.S vaccination and SARS-CoV-2 variants. V was cut by 6 bases and J by 5 bases, with 7 bases left in between. This CDR3 is 10 amino acids long. The germline V gene encodes CDR1 DFQATT and CDR2 SNEGSKA (reference sequence). This sample's treatment: roughly 20 received Ad26.COV2.S at low or high dose, single or two shots; 5 received placebo; per-sample allocation not given. Samples analyzed were those drawn on day 63 after the first vaccine or placebo injection. Generated by immunoSEQ multiplex PCR, the TCRdb table keeps only in-frame clones and is missing some. The sample carries over 400,000 clones, approximately 90% recorded once.

This TCR came from a person between 18 and 65 years old who received the Ad26.COV2.S COVID-19 vaccine or a placebo. The sequences come from peripheral blood, collected in a trial of Ad26.COV2.S vaccine versus placebo. V usage is TRBV20-1 and J usage is TRBJ2-5; no reliable D call. CDR3 DNA sequence: TGCAGTGCCCCGGGTGAGACCCAGTACTTC. Its translation is CSAPGETQYF.